The clone carrying this T cell receptor (beta chain) occurred many times. The CDR3 end is not reached by the read, which stops 3 residues before it; the germline J gene fills it in. The data are from a study of T cell clonality in common variable immunodeficiency. TCRdb keeps only in-frame clones here, not all; method: immunoSEQ multiplex PCR. Sampling found about 52,000 clones, none seen once. V dropped 7 bases and J dropped 6; count of bases not matched to a gene: 11. The CDR3 is 15 amino acids. Germline V gene lookup returns CDR1 LNHDA and CDR2 SQIVND (reference sequence). The chain links TRBV19 to TRBJ2-2; 7 bases fit TRBD2. The sample consisted of peripheral blood mononuclear cells. The TCR was taken from a person aged 18-70 years in good health. The CDR3 is CASKTPGTTPGELFF. The DNA read from the CDR3 is TGTGCCAGTAAAACACCCGGGACTACTCCCGGGGAG.